The TCR beta chain under discussion was sequenced for a study of PD-1 blockade in mismatch repair-deficient tumors. PCR or immunohistochemistry showed mismatch repair deficiency in every enrolled patient. This clone was seen once. Here immunoSEQ multiplex PCR was the method, and the copy in TCRdb shows in-frame clones only, minus some. Of about 79,000 clones listed, 80% to 90% were seen once; the top ten hold roughly 5.5%. V lost 3 bases, J lost 5 bases, and 2 bases stayed unmatched. The germline gives CDR1 SGHKS, CDR2 YYEKEE (reference sequence). This CDR3 is 12 amino acids long. The sequencing used peripheral blood, collected 44 weeks after starting pembrolizumab. The rearrangement links TRBV5-5 to TRBJ2-7, with 7 bases fitting TRBD1. This clonotype was obtained from an adult with mismatch repair-deficient cancer. The CDR3 DNA reads as TGTGCCAGCAGCTACAGGGGCGACGAGCAGTACTTC. This gives the protein CASSYRGDEQYF. The whole variable domain, remainder taken from reference TRBV5-5 and TRBJ2-7, is DAGVTQSPTHLIKTRGQQVTLRCSPISGHKSVSWYQQVLGQGPQFIFQYYEKEERGRGNFPDRFSARQFPNYSSELNVNALLLGDSALYLCASSYRGDEQYFGPGTRLTVT.